This record concerns one T cell receptor (beta chain) sequence. This sample stems from a study of blood T cell repertoires in COVID-19. For the study at large: The analysed material was cDNA or gDNA that came from T cells, B-cell-depleted T cells, or PBMCs.

The method was immunoSEQ multiplex PCR; TCRdb's version includes in-frame clones alone and lacks a portion of them. The sample consists of about 480,000 clones, around 88% of them appearing once. The V end lost 6 bases, the J end lost 8 bases, and 11 bases lay between the germline ends. Germline V lookup: CDR1 SNHLY, CDR2 FYNNEI. The CDR3 length is 12 residues. The clonotype was recovered from a woman between 45 and 65 years old with COVID-19, enrolled during active disease. Material for sequencing was peripheral blood. The chain recombines TRBV2 with TRBJ2-1, with D possibly matching TRBD1 (5 bases). This CDR3 reads CASSDDSHEQFF. In nucleotides, the CDR3 is TGTGCCAGCAGCGATGACAGTCATGAGCAGTTCTTC. Complete variable domain (other parts from reference TRBV2 and TRBJ2-1): EPEVTQTPSHQVTQMGQEVILRCVPISNHLYFYWYRQILGQKVEFLVSFYNNEISEKSEIFDDQFSVERPDGSNFTLKIRSTKLEDSAMYFCASSDDSHEQFFGPGTRLTVL.